A selection of T cell receptor beta chains follows, all from one sample in a study of T cell clonotyping in hematopoietic cell transplantation. The repertoire was sequenced with immunoSEQ multiplex PCR; TCRdb's copy has only in-frame clones and lacks some. The sample has 45,000 to 60,000 clones, 70% to 90% seen once. The input for sequencing was peripheral blood mononuclear cells, taken before stem cell transplant. All receptors derive from a man aged 60 to 69 with biphenotypic leukemia. Some clones in this sample may be carry-over from other donors' samples. CDR3s include the opening cysteine and the closing phenylalanine or tryptophan. The D gene is left open where the match is weak. Rows give clone size only sometimes, using once, few, many, or a class for an expanded clone.

. | . | 11 | TRBJ2-7 | TRBV29-1 | CSAQTTYEQYF | TGCAGCGCCCAGACAACCTACGAGCAGTACTTC
. | . | 14 | TRBJ2-7 | TRBV11-2 | CASSPPPGLREQYF | TGTGCCAGCAGCCCGCCCCCAGGGTTGCGCGAGCAGTACTTC
. | . | 16 | TRBJ2-5 | TRBV5-1 | CASSLEPSVGRGTQYF | TGCGCCAGCAGCTTGGAGCCGAGTGTGGGGCGGGGGACCCAGTACTTC
. | . | 13 | TRBJ1-2 | TRBV28 | CASSSWEGHGYTF | TGTGCCAGCAGCTCGTGGGAGGGTCATGGCTACACCTTC
. | . | 13 | TRBJ2-5 | TRBV5-6 | CASSLGNGGTQYF | TGTGCCAGCAGCTTGGGGAACGGGGGGACCCAGTACTTC
. | . | 14 | TRBJ2-1 | TRBV5-1 | CASSLGGMDNEQFF | TGCGCCAGCAGCTTGGGTGGGATGGATAATGAGCAGTTCTTC
. | . | 15 | TRBJ2-7 | TRBV11-2 | CASSSQTGEGYEQYF | TGTGCCAGCAGCTCACAGACAGGGGAGGGGTACGAGCAGTACTTC
. | . | 13 | TRBJ1-3 | TRBV27 | CASSLGNGNTIYF | TGTGCCAGCAGTTTAGGGAATGGAAACACCATATATTTT
. | TRBD2 | 15 | TRBJ2-1 | TRBV2 | CASRPGLAGLNEQFF | TGTGCCAGTAGGCCCGGACTAGCGGGATTAAATGAGCAGTTCTTC
. | . | 11 | TRBJ2-2 | TRBV9 | CASSGVGELFF | TGTGCCAGCAGCGGGGTCGGGGAGCTGTTTTTT
. | . | 12 | TRBJ2-3 | TRBV30 | CAWSELTDTQYF | TGTGCCTGGTCCGAGCTAACAGATACGCAGTATTTT
. | . | 11 | TRBJ1-1 | TRBV30 | CASERNTEAFF | TGTGCCTCCGAGCGGAACACTGAAGCTTTCTTT
once | . | 15 | TRBJ2-1 | TRBV28 | CASSPPSDFNNEQFF | TGTGCCAGCAGTCCGCCTTCGGACTTTAACAATGAGCAGTTCTTC
. | TRBD1 | 13 | TRBJ1-2 | TRBV18 | CASSPDRGDGYTF | TGTGCCAGCTCACCCGACAGGGGGGATGGCTACACCTTC
. | . | 14 | TRBJ2-6 | TRBV19 | CASSTGDRANVLTF | TGTGCCAGTAGTACGGGGGACAGGGCCAACGTCCTGACTTTC
. | TRBD1 | 13 | TRBJ2-7 | TRBV28 | CASRTQGVNEQYF | TGTGCCAGCAGAACGCAGGGGGTTAACGAGCAGTACTTC
. | . | 13 | TRBJ1-2 | TRBV28 | CASSTGPGGGYTF | TGTGCCAGCAGTACCGGGCCGGGTGGTGGCTACACCTTC
. | TRBD1 | 15 | TRBJ2-1 | TRBV28 | CAAQGRQGYYNEQFF | TGTGCCGCCCAGGGACGACAGGGGTACTACAATGAGCAGTTCTTC
. | . | 14 | TRBJ2-2 | TRBV29-1 | CSVRGGVGTGELFF | TGCAGCGTTCGAGGTGGAGTGGGGACCGGGGAGCTGTTTTTT
few | TRBD1 | 14 | TRBJ1-2 | TRBV14 | CASSYRQGSYGYTF | TGTGCCAGCAGCTATCGACAGGGGTCCTATGGCTACACCTTC
. | . | 15 | TRBJ2-3 | TRBV28 | CASTLNGRVEDTQYF | TGTGCCAGCACCCTTAACGGGAGAGTGGAAGATACGCAGTATTTT
. | TRBD1 | 16 | TRBJ1-1 | TRBV5-4 | CASSLGPGGMNTEAFF | TGTGCCAGCAGCTTGGGGCCAGGGGGAATGAACACTGAAGCTTTCTTT
. | . | 13 | TRBJ2-7 | TRBV2 | CASGDAWTDEQYF | TGTGCCAGCGGGGACGCATGGACGGATGAGCAGTACTTC
. | . | 15 | TRBJ2-7 | TRBV28 | CASSSMGQGGDEQYF | TGTGCCAGCAGTTCCATGGGGCAGGGGGGAGACGAGCAGTACTTC
. | . | 12 | TRBJ2-7 | TRBV7-2 | CASSWGIGEQYF | TGTGCCAGCAGCTGGGGGATTGGCGAGCAGTACTTC
. | . | 13 | TRBJ2-7 | TRBV7-3 | CASSLTRTQQMYF | TGTGCCAGCAGCTTAACGCGAACACAGCAAATGTACTTC
. | . | 13 | TRBJ1-5 | TRBV30 | CAWSARTDQPQHF | TGTGCCTGGAGTGCCAGAACCGATCAGCCCCAGCATTTT
once | . | 14 | TRBJ2-7 | TRBV6-5 | CASSYRGVRDEQYF | TGTGCCAGCAGTTACAGGGGCGTTCGGGACGAGCAGTACTTC
. | TRBD1 | 15 | TRBJ1-1 | TRBV6-1 | CASSRGTAGRTEAFF | TGTGCCAGCAGTAGAGGGACAGCGGGGCGCACTGAAGCTTTCTTT
. | TRBD2 | 16 | TRBJ2-1 | TRBV5-1 | CASSFLAGEGHNEQFF | TGCGCCAGCAGCTTCCTGGCGGGAGAGGGCCACAATGAGCAGTTCTTC
. | TRBD1 | 15 | TRBJ2-7 | TRBV11-2 | CASSLGTGNSYEQYF | TGTGCCAGCAGCTTAGGGACAGGGAACTCCTACGAGCAGTACTTC
. | . | 16 | TRBJ2-1 | TRBV5-6 | CASNKGRMGIYNEQFF | TGTGCCAGCAACAAGGGACGAATGGGCATCTACAATGAGCAGTTCTTC
. | . | 15 | TRBJ2-5 | TRBV5-1 | CASSLEGVLSETQYF | TGCGCCAGCAGCTTGGAGGGAGTCCTGAGTGAGACCCAGTACTTC
. | . | 14 | TRBJ2-5 | TRBV16 | CASSQSNLQETQYF | TGTGCCAGCAGCCAATCAAACTTGCAAGAGACCCAGTACTTC
. | . | 13 | TRBJ1-1 | TRBV27 | CASSLTVNTEAFF | TGTGCCAGCAGTTTAACAGTGAACACTGAAGCTTTCTTT
. | . | 9 | TRBJ1-2 | TRBV29-1 | CSVVAGYTF | TGCAGCGTTGTGGCGGGCTACACCTTC
. | . | 12 | TRBJ1-1 | TRBV28 | CALDPVGTEAFF | TGTGCCTTAGATCCGGTGGGCACTGAAGCTTTCTTT
. | . | 14 | TRBJ2-1 | TRBV4-1 | CASSYREDNNEQFF | TGCGCCAGCAGCTACCGAGAAGACAATAATGAGCAGTTCTTC
. | . | 13 | TRBJ1-2 | TRBV7-2 | CASSLGQEDGYTF | TGTGCCAGCAGCTTAGGGCAGGAGGATGGCTACACCTTC
. | . | 17 | TRBJ2-1 | TRBV7-6 | CASRPRALATSYNEQFF | TGTGCCAGCAGGCCCCGGGCCCTAGCGACCTCCTACAATGAGCAGTTCTTC
. | TRBD2 | 16 | TRBJ2-1 | TRBV4-2 | CASSQSGLAGGRYEFF | TGTGCCAGCAGCCAAAGCGGACTAGCGGGAGGGCGTTACGAGTTCTTC
. | TRBD2 | 17 | TRBJ2-7 | TRBV5-1 | CASSKRTSGSLSDEQYF | TGCGCCAGCAGCAAAAGGACTAGCGGGAGTTTATCCGACGAGCAGTACTTC
. | TRBD1 | 14 | TRBJ1-5 | TRBV28 | CASSSGGQAQPQHF | TGTGCCAGCAGTTCTGGAGGACAGGCTCAGCCCCAGCATTTT
. | . | 18 | TRBJ1-5 | TRBV19 | CASSISVSEGDSNQPQHF | TGTGCCAGTAGTATTTCGGTTTCAGAAGGAGATAGCAATCAGCCCCAGCATTTT
. | . | 14 | TRBJ2-3 | TRBV30 | CAWSMGRDTDTQYF | TGTGCCTGGAGTATGGGACGGGACACAGATACGCAGTATTTT
. | TRBD1 | 16 | TRBJ1-5 | TRBV11-3 | CASSLGGRGLSQPQHF | TGTGCCAGCAGCTTAGGCGGCAGGGGGCTAAGCCAGCCCCAGCATTTT
. | . | 15 | TRBJ1-2 | TRBV5-1 | CASSLRAGDWRGYTF | TGCGCCAGCAGCTTGAGGGCAGGGGATTGGAGGGGCTACACCTTC
. | TRBD2 | 15 | TRBJ2-7 | TRBV7-8 | CASSLGSGRSYEQYF | TGTGCCAGCAGCTTGGGTAGCGGGAGGTCCTACGAGCAGTACTTC
. | TRBD1 | 14 | TRBJ1-5 | TRBV2 | CASGRDRNNQPQHF | TGTGCCAGCGGGAGGGACAGGAATAATCAGCCCCAGCATTTT
. | . | 14 | TRBJ2-7 | TRBV5-1 | CASRPGPGNYEQYF | TGCGCCAGCAGACCTGGACCGGGCAACTACGAGCAGTACTTC
. | . | 13 | TRBJ2-2 | TRBV19 | CASRQGNTGELFF | TGTGCCAGTAGGCAGGGGAACACCGGGGAGCTGTTTTTT
. | . | 17 | TRBJ1-1 | TRBV2 | CASSVWGGRVEDTEAFF | TGTGCCAGCAGTGTGTGGGGGGGGCGAGTGGAAGACACTGAAGCTTTCTTT
. | . | 15 | TRBJ1-2 | TRBV4-1 | CASSQGVGDIYGYTF | TGCGCCAGCAGCCAAGGTGTGGGGGACATCTATGGCTACACCTTC
. | . | 13 | TRBJ2-1 | TRBV5-1 | CASSLGPVNEQFF | TGCGCCAGCAGCTTGGGCCCGGTCAATGAGCAGTTCTTC
. | . | 16 | TRBJ2-2 | TRBV7-8 | CASSLVGGNSTGELFF | TGTGCCAGCAGCTTAGTAGGGGGAAATTCCACCGGGGAGCTGTTTTTT
. | . | 15 | TRBJ1-2 | TRBV30 | CAWSVLKGNNYGYTF | TGTGCCTGGAGTGTACTAAAAGGAAACAACTATGGCTACACCTTC